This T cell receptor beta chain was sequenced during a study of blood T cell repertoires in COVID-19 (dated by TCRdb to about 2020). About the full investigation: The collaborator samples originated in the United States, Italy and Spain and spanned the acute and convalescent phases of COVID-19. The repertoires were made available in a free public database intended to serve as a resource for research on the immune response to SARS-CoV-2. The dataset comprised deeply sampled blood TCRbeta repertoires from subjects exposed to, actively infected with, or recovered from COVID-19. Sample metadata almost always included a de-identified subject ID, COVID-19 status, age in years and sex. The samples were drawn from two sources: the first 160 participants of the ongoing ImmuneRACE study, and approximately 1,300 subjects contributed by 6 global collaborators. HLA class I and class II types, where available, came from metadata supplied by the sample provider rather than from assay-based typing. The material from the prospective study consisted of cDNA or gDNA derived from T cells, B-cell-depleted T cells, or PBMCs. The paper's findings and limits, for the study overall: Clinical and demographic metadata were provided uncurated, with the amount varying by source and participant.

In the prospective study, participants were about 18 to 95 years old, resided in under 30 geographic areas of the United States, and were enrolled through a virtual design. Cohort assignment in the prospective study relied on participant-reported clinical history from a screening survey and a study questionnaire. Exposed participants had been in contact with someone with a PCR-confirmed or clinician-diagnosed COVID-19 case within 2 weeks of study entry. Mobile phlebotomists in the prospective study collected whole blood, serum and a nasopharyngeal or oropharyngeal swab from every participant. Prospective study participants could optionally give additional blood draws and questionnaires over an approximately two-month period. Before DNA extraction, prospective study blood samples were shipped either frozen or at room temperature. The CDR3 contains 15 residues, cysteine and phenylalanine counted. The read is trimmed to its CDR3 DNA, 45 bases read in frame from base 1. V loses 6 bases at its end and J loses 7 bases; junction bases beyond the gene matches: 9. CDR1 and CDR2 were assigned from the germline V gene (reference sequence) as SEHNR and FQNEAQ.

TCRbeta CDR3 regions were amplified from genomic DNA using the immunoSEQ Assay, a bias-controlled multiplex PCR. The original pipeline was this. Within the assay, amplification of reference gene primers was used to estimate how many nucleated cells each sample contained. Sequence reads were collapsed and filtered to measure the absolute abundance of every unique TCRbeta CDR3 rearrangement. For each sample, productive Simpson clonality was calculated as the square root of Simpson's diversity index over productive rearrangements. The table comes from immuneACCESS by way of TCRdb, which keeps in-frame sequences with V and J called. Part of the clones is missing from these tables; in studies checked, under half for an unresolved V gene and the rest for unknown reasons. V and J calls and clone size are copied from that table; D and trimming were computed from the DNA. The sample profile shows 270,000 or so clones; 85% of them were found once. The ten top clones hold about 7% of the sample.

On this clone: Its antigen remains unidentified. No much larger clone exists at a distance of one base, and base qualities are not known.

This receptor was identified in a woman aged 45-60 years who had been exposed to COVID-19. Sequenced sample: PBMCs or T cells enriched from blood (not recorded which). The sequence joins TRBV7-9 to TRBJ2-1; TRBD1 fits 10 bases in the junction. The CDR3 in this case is CASSSRQGAPNEQFF. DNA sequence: TGTGCCAGCAGTTCCCGACAGGGGGCGCCGAATGAGCAGTTCTTC.